What follows are 9 T cell receptor beta chains derived from one specimen sequenced in a study of T cell responses to AZD1222 COVID-19 vaccine. Assay: immunoSEQ multiplex PCR; the TCRdb copy retains only in-frame clones and omits some. The table shows roughly 150,000 clones, with about 91% occurring only once. Source: peripheral blood, taken on day 0 of MenACWY control vaccination. These receptor sequences come from an adult in good health.

This chain connects TRBV19 to TRBJ2-2; 7 nucleotides agree with TRBD2. The CDR3 has 16 residues. The junction had 11 bases not matched to a gene; V was cut back by 7 bases and J by 3 bases. Germline CDR1 and CDR2: LNHDA and SQIVND (reference sequence). The CDR3: CASNPLGGIDTGELFF. CDR3 bases: TGTGCCAGTAACCCCCTGGGAGGGATAGACACCGGGGAGCTGTTTTTT.

This chain uses TRBV28 with TRBJ1-6, with a tentative D call TRBD1 (5 bases). The germline V and J ends were trimmed by 5 bases and 4 bases, with 12 bases remaining between them. The CDR3 totals 15 residues. Germline CDR1 is MDHEN and CDR2 is SYDVKM. The CDR3 loop reads CASSRRTHYNSPLHF. CDR3 coding DNA: TGTGCCAGCAGTCGAAGGACACATTATAATTCACCCCTCCACTTT.

The V call is TRBV5-3, the J call TRBJ2-2; D remains unclear. TRBV5-3 is noted as an ORF with a role that remains uncertain. With 0 bases removed from V and 1 base from J, the gap between germline ends came to 16 bases. The CDR3 is 18 residues long. CDR3 loop: CARSLALRQYLNTGELFF. The CDR3 DNA is TGTGCCAGAAGCTTGGCCCTTCGGCAGTACTTGAACACCGGGGAGCTGTTTTTT.

This chain connects TRBV6-1 to TRBJ2-7; D gene ambiguous. Between the trimmed V and J ends, which lost 3 bases and 4 bases, there was a span of 4 bases. The germline CDR1 and CDR2 sequences are MNHNS and SASEGT. CDR3 length equals 11 residues. The CDR3 DNA reads TGTGCCAGCAGTGACCTATACGAGCAGTACTTC. Its protein product is CASSDLYEQYF.

This clone was seen only once. The rearrangement uses TRBV5-1 and TRBJ2-3; D possibly corresponds to TRBD1 (5 bases). From germline, CDR1 is SGHRS and CDR2 YFSETQ. The CDR3 runs 16 residues. Deletions cut 3 bases from V and 2 bases from J, with 16 bases between. This chain's CDR3 is CASSWTETEYTDTQYF. CDR3 DNA: TGCGCCAGCAGCTGGACCGAGACAGAATACACAGATACGCAGTATTTT.

V gene TRBV9 combines with J gene TRBJ2-6, with 8 bases aligning to TRBD1. The length of the CDR3 is 18 residues. The V and J ends lost 3 bases and 1 base, in that order; junction bases with no gene match: 9. Germline-derived CDR1 and CDR2 are SGDLS and YYNGEE. CDR3 protein: CASSAPGQASSGANVLTF. The CDR3 DNA is TGTGCCAGCAGCGCCCCGGGACAGGCGTCATCTGGGGCCAACGTCCTGACTTTC.

The chain joins TRBV14 to TRBJ2-1; TRBD2 matches at 8 bases. V gave up 4 bases and J gave up 2 bases; unmatched junction bases: 7. The germline CDR1 and CDR2 sequences are SGHDN and FVKESK. The CDR3 spans 16 residues. For the CDR3, the DNA is TGTGCCAGCAGCCCCCGGGGGGGGGTAGCCTACAATGAGCAGTTCTTC. This gives the protein CASSPRGGVAYNEQFF.

Written as DNA, the CDR3 is TGTGCCAGCACCCATACTAGCCGCGATGAGCAGTTCTTC. This encodes CASTHTSRDEQFF. The chain is built from TRBV7-9 and TRBJ2-1, with a weak D call TRBD2 (6 bases). The CDR3 is made up of 13 amino acids. Trimming took off 7 bases at V and 8 bases at J, with 15 bases between the two ends. Germline V gene lookup returns CDR1 SEHNR and CDR2 FQNEAQ (reference sequence).

V is TRBV5-4 and J is TRBJ2-7, with 7 bases that match TRBD1. Germline CDR1 reads SGHNT; CDR2 reads YYREEE (reference sequence). There are 15 residues in the CDR3. The ends lost 0 bases at V and 0 bases at J; junction bases unmatched: 3. CDR3 nucleotide sequence: TGTGCCAGCAGCTTGGGACAGGGAATCTCCTACGAGCAGTACTTC. Its translation: CASSLGQGISYEQYF.